This passage covers 23 T cell receptor beta chains from one sample sequenced in a study of early T cells in non-severe SARS-CoV-2 infection. TCRdb re-called the 5' RACE reads with MiXCR, one entry per CDR3 protein. The sample shows around 86,000 distinct CDR3 sequences, approximately 15% of them seen only once. Sequenced: whole blood. Source of these receptors: an adult who was a healthcare worker with PCR-confirmed SARS-CoV-2 infection or an uninfected control (not recorded which).

This clonotype has ten or more counts. The V and J genes are TRBV21-1 and TRBJ2-7; the D call TRBD1 from the table was never checked on the DNA. TRBV21-1 is a recognized pseudogene. The CDR3 covers 21 residues. The chain's CDR3 is CASSKTGGRDRNPIIPYEQYV. CDR3 sequence (DNA): TGTGCCAGCAGCAAAACAGGGGGGCGGGACAGGAACCCGATAATCCCCTACGAGCAGTACGTC.

The chain joins TRBV27 to TRBJ1-2; 11 bases align to TRBD1. Germline CDR1 MNHEY, CDR2 SMNVEV (reference sequence). V trimming: 5 bases; J trimming: 7 bases; junction bases outside the gene matches: 6. This CDR3 contains 14 residues. The DNA of the CDR3 is TGTGCCAGCAGTCAACCCGGGACAGGGGGTGGCTACACCTTC. Protein sequence: CASSQPGTGGGYTF.

There are many counts of this clonotype. This sequence joins TRBV3-1 and TRBJ2-5; tentative D call: TRBD2 (6 bases). The CDR3 extends over 15 amino acids. Germline CDR1 is LGHDT and CDR2 is YNNKEL (reference sequence). Trimming removed 3 bases from V and 1 base from J, with 12 bases in between. The CDR3 reads CASSQPTSRQETQYF. CDR3 in DNA: TGTGCCAGCAGCCAGCCGACTAGTCGCCAAGAGACCCAGTACTTC.

This clonotype was counted ten times or more. The CDR3 bases are TGTGCCAGCAGCCCGAGGACGGAAGCCTACGAGCAGTACGTC. It translates to CASSPRTEAYEQYV. The chain links TRBV13 to TRBJ2-7; D unclear. V shed 5 bases and J shed 2 bases, with 13 bases lying between them. The CDR3 extends over 14 amino acids. Germline assignment: CDR1 PRHDT and CDR2 FYEKMQ (reference sequence).

This clonotype has just a few counts. The J gene is TRBJ1-6, the V gene TRBV19, with 8 bases identical to TRBD1. With 4 bases clipped from V and 7 bases from J, the junction kept 12 bases outside the gene matches. The CDR3 spans 17 residues. Germline loops: CDR1 LNHDA, CDR2 SQIVND (reference sequence). CDR3 loop: CASSTTGTGAINSPLHF. The CDR3 nucleotides are TGTGCCAGTAGTACCACCGGGACAGGAGCCATAAATTCACCCCTCCACTTT.

This clonotype was counted only a few times. The chain combines TRBV6-1 with TRBJ2-3, with TRBD2 matching 11 bases. The CDR3 covers 16 residues. J gave up 2 bases and V 6 bases, and 7 bases lay outside the gene matches. Germline V gene sequence: CDR1 MNHNS, CDR2 SASEGT. Written as DNA, the CDR3 is TGTGCCAGCAGCGGACAACTAGCGGGGGACACAGATACGCAGTATTTT. Translation gives CASSGQLAGDTDTQYF.

This clonotype was recorded a few times. This rearrangement joins TRBV10-2 to TRBJ1-1; D gene uncertain. The V end lost 4 bases, the J end lost 2 bases, and 8 bases lay between the germline ends. CDR1 is WSHSY and CDR2 is SAAADI in the germline V gene. The CDR3 is 13 amino acids. The CDR3 region is CASSGAYNTEAFF. The CDR3 DNA is TGCGCCAGCAGTGGGGCGTATAACACTGAAGCTTTCTTT.

This clonotype appeared many times. The rearrangement joins TRBV11-2 to TRBJ1-1; D may be TRBD1 (5 bases). The CDR3 is 16 amino acids. Deletions cut 0 bases from V and 4 bases from J, with 15 bases between. Looked up from germline, CDR1 is SGHAT and CDR2 is FQNNGV. CDR3 nucleotides: TGTGCCAGCAGCTTAGATTTTGAGGGGCTCGGCACTGAAGCTTTCTTT. This sequence encodes CASSLDFEGLGTEAFF.

This clonotype has a handful of counts. The rearrangement uses TRBV5-1 and TRBJ1-3; D call uncertain. V lost 1 base, J lost 2 bases, and 7 bases lay in between. This CDR3 spans 14 amino acids. Germline V gives CDR1 SGHRS, CDR2 YFSETQ. The CDR3 is CASSLPGTGNTIYF. The CDR3 nucleotides are TGCGCCAGCAGCTTGCCCGGTACTGGAAACACCATATATTTT. Full variable domain (rest looked up from reference TRBV5-1 and TRBJ1-3): KAGVTQTPRYLIKTRGQQVTLSCSPISGHRSVSWYQQTPGQGLQFLFEYFSETQRNKGNFPGRFSGRQFSNSRSEMNVSTLELGDSALYLCASSLPGTGNTIYFGEGSWLTVV.

This clonotype was seen a handful of times. V is TRBV2 and J is TRBJ1-5; 8 bases map to TRBD1. With V trimmed by 6 bases and J by 3 bases, 4 bases remained unmatched. This CDR3 is built from 14 residues. The germline gives CDR1 SNHLY, CDR2 FYNNEI. As DNA, the CDR3 is TGTGCCAGCAGCTACCAGGGGGCCAATCAGCCCCAGCATTTT. It codes for CASSYQGANQPQHF.

The V gene is TRBV29-1, the J gene TRBJ2-1; tentatively, D is TRBD1 or TRBD2 (5 bases each). Germline CDR1 reads SQVTM; CDR2 reads ANQGSEA. V lost 7 bases to trimming and J lost 4 bases, with 14 bases between them. CDR3 length equals 13 residues. The CDR3: CSAMEGEYNEQFF. Written as DNA, the CDR3 is TGCAGCGCCATGGAAGGGGAGTACAATGAGCAGTTCTTC.

The chain recombines TRBV28 with TRBJ1-5; D uncertain. This CDR3 contains 17 residues. Deletions cut 6 bases from V and 2 bases from J, with 20 bases between. Germline values: CDR1 MDHEN, CDR2 SYDVKM. Here the CDR3 DNA reads TGTGCCAGCAGCGTCCTTCACCCCACCCTAGGCAATCAGCCCCAGCATTTT. Translation gives CASSVLHPTLGNQPQHF.

This clonotype has more than one count but fewer than ten. This chain connects TRBV6-6 to TRBJ2-3; TRBD1 might be the D (7 bases). Germline CDR1 reads MNHNY; CDR2 reads SVGAGI (reference sequence). Trimming removed 6 bases from V and 2 bases from J, with 12 bases in between. This CDR3 contains 14 residues. The CDR3 reads CASRRDSYTDTQYF. The CDR3 DNA follows: TGTGCCAGCAGGCGGGACAGTTACACAGATACGCAGTATTTT.

This clonotype was observed many times. V usage is TRBV20-1 and J usage is TRBJ2-7, with TRBD1 matching 7 bases. CDR3 length equals 13 residues. Germline V lookup: CDR1 DFQATT, CDR2 SNEGSKA (reference sequence). V trimming: 3 bases; J trimming: 4 bases; junction bases outside the gene matches: 6. The DNA for the CDR3 is TGCAGTGCTAGGCGACAGGGTACGTACGAGCAGTACGTC. Protein sequence: CSARRQGTYEQYV.

The chain combines TRBV19 with TRBJ1-2; TRBD1 agrees at 8 bases. Germline CDR1 and CDR2: LNHDA and SQIVND (reference sequence). The CDR3 runs to 13 residues. V lost 4 bases, J lost 4 bases, and 2 bases stayed unmatched. The CDR3 DNA sequence: TGTGCCAGTAGTAACGGGACAGGCTATGGCTACACCTTC. This translates into CASSNGTGYGYTF.

In this sample, this clonotype turned up many times. The chain joins TRBV30 to TRBJ1-5; TRBD1 agrees at 8 bases. Per the germline V gene, CDR1 is GTSNPN and CDR2 is SVGIG (reference sequence). The V gene end was trimmed by 1 base and the J gene end by 4 bases; junction bases not matched to a gene: 3. The CDR3 extends over 14 amino acids. CDR3 nucleotides: TGTGCCTGGAGTGGGACAGGGTGGAATCAGCCCCAGCATTTT. This codes for CAWSGTGWNQPQHF.

This clonotype appeared a few times. This chain links TRBV3-1 with TRBJ1-2, with 8 bases aligning to TRBD1. The V and J ends lost 4 bases and 3 bases, in that order; junction bases with no gene match: 10. This CDR3 contains 16 residues. The germline gives CDR1 LGHDT, CDR2 YNNKEL (reference sequence). CDR3 in amino acids: CASSLRQGIPYYGYTF. The CDR3 bases are TGTGCCAGCAGCCTCAGACAGGGGATCCCCTACTATGGCTACACCTTC.

This clonotype has just a few counts. V and J are TRBV5-5 and TRBJ2-1; D may be TRBD2 (5 bases). The V end lost 0 bases, the J end lost 5 bases, and 6 bases lay between the germline ends. Germline CDR1 is SGHKS and CDR2 is YYEKEE (reference sequence). CDR3 length equals 13 residues. CDR3: CASSLEEDNEQFF. As DNA, the CDR3 is TGTGCCAGCAGCTTGGAGGAGGACAATGAGCAGTTCTTC.

This clonotype was observed a handful of times. The chain carries TRBV5-1 and TRBJ2-3, with 12 nucleotides matching TRBD1. CDR1 SGHRS and CDR2 YFSETQ come from the germline V gene. V trimming: 4 bases; J trimming: 1 base; junction bases outside the gene matches: 19. The CDR3 extends over 21 amino acids. CDR3 in amino acids: CASSPDAGTGGLIVGTDTQYF. CDR3 DNA: TGCGCCAGCAGCCCTGACGCTGGGACAGGGGGCCTGATAGTGGGCACAGATACGCAGTATTTT. The full variable domain, completed using reference TRBV5-1 and TRBJ2-3, is KAGVTQTPRYLIKTRGQQVTLSCSPISGHRSVSWYQQTPGQGLQFLFEYFSETQRNKGNFPGRFSGRQFSNSRSEMNVSTLELGDSALYLCASSPDAGTGGLIVGTDTQYFGPGTRLTVL.

The chain's CDR3 is CSATARGLAGKRTYNEQFF. The CDR3, as DNA: TGCAGTGCTACCGCACGGGGACTAGCGGGGAAACGGACTTACAATGAGCAGTTCTTC. This sequence joins TRBV20-1 and TRBJ2-1; 13 bases match TRBD2. CDR1 is DFQATT, CDR2 SNEGSKA, per germline (reference sequence). This CDR3 spans 19 amino acids. V shed 4 bases and J 4 bases; nucleotides not matched to a gene: 16.

The chain couples TRBV4-1 to TRBJ1-2; D is undetermined. This CDR3 has 16 amino acids. CDR1 is MGHRA, CDR2 YSYEKL, per germline. Trimming took 0 bases from V and 3 from J, leaving 14 bases between them. CDR3 in amino acids: CASSQEPGPTYYGYTF. The CDR3 DNA follows: TGCGCCAGCAGCCAAGAACCGGGCCCGACATACTATGGCTACACCTTC.

The chain is built from TRBV10-1 and TRBJ2-1; the D gene is possibly TRBD1 (5 bases). V was shortened by 5 bases and J by 9 bases, with 17 bases between the two germline ends. This CDR3 spans 14 amino acids. Germline values: CDR1 WNHNN, CDR2 SYGVQD (reference sequence). CDR3 protein: CASSPAKGLGEQFF. The CDR3 region has the DNA TGCGCCAGCAGTCCCGCGAAGGGGCTTGGTGAGCAGTTCTTC.

The sample holds a few counts of this clonotype. The CDR3 nucleotides are TGTGCCAGCAGTAAGCAGTCGGGGGGCCAAGCCAAAAACATTCAGTACTTC. Its translation is CASSKQSGGQAKNIQYF. This rearrangement joins TRBV6-6 to TRBJ2-4; weak D call: TRBD2 (7 bases). Germline values: CDR1 MNHNY, CDR2 SVGAGI (reference sequence). The CDR3 contains 17 residues. The V end was cut by 5 bases, the J end by 0 bases, with 17 bases between.